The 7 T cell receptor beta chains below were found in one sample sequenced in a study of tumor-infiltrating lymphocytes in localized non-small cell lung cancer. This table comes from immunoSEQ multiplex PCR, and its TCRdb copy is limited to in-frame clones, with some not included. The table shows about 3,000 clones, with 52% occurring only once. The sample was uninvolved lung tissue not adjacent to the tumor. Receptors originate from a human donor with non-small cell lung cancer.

CDR3 nucleotides: TGTGCCAGCAGCTCGACGGACAGCACTGATGAAGCTTTCTTT. It translates to CASSSTDSTDEAFF. The V call is TRBV7-9, the J call TRBJ1-1; D is possibly TRBD1 (6 bases). V was clipped by 4 bases and J by 7 bases, with 16 bases between them. CDR1 SEHNR and CDR2 FQNEAQ come from the germline V gene (reference sequence). This CDR3 has 14 amino acids.

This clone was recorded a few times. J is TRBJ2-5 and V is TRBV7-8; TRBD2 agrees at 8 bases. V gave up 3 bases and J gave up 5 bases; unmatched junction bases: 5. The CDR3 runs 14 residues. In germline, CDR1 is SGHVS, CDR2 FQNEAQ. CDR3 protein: CASSFGLAWETQYF. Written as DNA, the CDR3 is TGTGCCAGCAGCTTCGGACTAGCATGGGAGACCCAGTACTTC.

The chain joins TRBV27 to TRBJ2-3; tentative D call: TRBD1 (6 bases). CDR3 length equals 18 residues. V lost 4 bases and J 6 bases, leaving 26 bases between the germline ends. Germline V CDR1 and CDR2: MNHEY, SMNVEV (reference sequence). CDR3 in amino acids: CASSSPSAGVRGGDTQYF. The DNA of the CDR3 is TGTGCCAGCAGTTCCCCGAGCGCAGGGGTCCGGGGTGGGGATACGCAGTATTTT.

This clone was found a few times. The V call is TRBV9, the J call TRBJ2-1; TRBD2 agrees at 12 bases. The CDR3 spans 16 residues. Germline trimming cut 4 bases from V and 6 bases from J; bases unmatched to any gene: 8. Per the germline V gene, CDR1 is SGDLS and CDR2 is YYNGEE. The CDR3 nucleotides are TGTGCCAGCAGCTTTCTTGGGACTAGCGGGTCCAATGAGCAGTTCTTC. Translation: CASSFLGTSGSNEQFF.

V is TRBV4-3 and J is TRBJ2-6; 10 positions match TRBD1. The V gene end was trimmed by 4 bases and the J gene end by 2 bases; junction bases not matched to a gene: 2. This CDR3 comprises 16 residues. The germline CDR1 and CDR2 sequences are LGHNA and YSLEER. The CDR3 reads CASSRDRGTGANVLTF. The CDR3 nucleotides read TGCGCCAGCAGCCGGGACAGGGGTACTGGGGCCAACGTCCTGACTTTC.

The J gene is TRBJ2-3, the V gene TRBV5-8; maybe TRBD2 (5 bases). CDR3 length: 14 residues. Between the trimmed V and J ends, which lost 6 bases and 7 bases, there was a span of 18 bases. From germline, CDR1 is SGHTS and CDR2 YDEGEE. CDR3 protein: CASISGLNLYTQYF. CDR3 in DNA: TGTGCCAGCATCTCAGGACTCAATCTATATACGCAGTATTTT.

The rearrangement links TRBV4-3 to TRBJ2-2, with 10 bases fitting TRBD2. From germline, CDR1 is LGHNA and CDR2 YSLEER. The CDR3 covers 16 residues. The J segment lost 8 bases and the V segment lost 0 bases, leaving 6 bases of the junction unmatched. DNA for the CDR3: TGCGCCAGCAGCCAAGATCCTAGCGGGAGATTTGGGGAGCTGTTTTTT. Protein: CASSQDPSGRFGELFF.